A selection of T cell receptor beta chains follows, all from one sample in a study of PD-1 blockade in classical Hodgkin lymphoma. Repertoires were generated with immunoSEQ multiplex PCR, while TCRdb's copy carries only in-frame clones and drops some. The repertoire consists of some 13,000 clones, with about nine tenths occurring once and the leading ten covering over 9.5%. The sample consisted of peripheral blood mononuclear cells (PBMCs), taken at baseline. These receptors were taken from a human donor with classical Hodgkin lymphoma. Each CDR3 is given with its conserved first and last residue. Each record gives: CDR3 length, V gene, J gene, D gene, clone size, CDR3 DNA, CDR3 protein. D genes are given only for firm matches. Only some rows state a clone size, as once, few, many or a class for expanded clones.

len: 18; v_gene: TRBV5-1; j_gene: TRBJ1-4; d_gene: TRBD1; abundance: .; CDR3nt: TGCGCCAGCAGCTTCGAGCTGGGGACAGGGGGCTTACGTGAAAAACTGTTTTTT; CDR3aa: CASSFELGTGGLREKLFF
len: 15; v_gene: TRBV15; j_gene: TRBJ2-7; d_gene: TRBD1; abundance: .; CDR3nt: TGTGCCACCAGCATAAGACCGGGACAGTTCTACGAGCAGTACTTC; CDR3aa: CATSIRPGQFYEQYF
len: 13; v_gene: TRBV7-2; j_gene: TRBJ1-5; d_gene: .; abundance: .; CDR3nt: TGTGCCAGCAGCTTAACAGGAGACCAGCCCCAGCATTTT; CDR3aa: CASSLTGDQPQHF
len: 15; v_gene: TRBV7-7; j_gene: TRBJ1-1; d_gene: TRBD1; abundance: .; CDR3nt: TGTGCCAGCAGCCCCATCGGACAGGTGAACACTGAAGCTTTCTTT; CDR3aa: CASSPIGQVNTEAFF
len: 15; v_gene: TRBV6-1; j_gene: TRBJ2-1; d_gene: .; abundance: .; CDR3nt: TGTGCCAGCACCCTGGGGGGACGGACACCCAATGAGCAGTTCTTC; CDR3aa: CASTLGGRTPNEQFF
len: 18; v_gene: TRBV19; j_gene: TRBJ2-3; d_gene: .; abundance: .; CDR3nt: TGTGCCAGTAGTATCAGGGGAAAGGAAGTTTCTAACACAGATACGCAGTATTTT; CDR3aa: CASSIRGKEVSNTDTQYF
len: 15; v_gene: TRBV6-1; j_gene: TRBJ2-3; d_gene: .; abundance: .; CDR3nt: TGTGCCAGCAGTGATAGGTGGCAGGGTCCAGATACGCAGTATTTT; CDR3aa: CASSDRWQGPDTQYF
len: 16; v_gene: TRBV5-1; j_gene: TRBJ2-5; d_gene: TRBD1; abundance: .; CDR3nt: TGCGCCAGCAGCTACGGACAGGGGGCGTCGAAAGAGACCCAGTACTTC; CDR3aa: CASSYGQGASKETQYF
len: 16; v_gene: TRBV19; j_gene: TRBJ1-5; d_gene: .; abundance: once; CDR3nt: TGTGCCAGTGGTCGAATCGGCAGGGGTAGCAATCAGCCCCAGCATTTT; CDR3aa: CASGRIGRGSNQPQHF
len: 14; v_gene: TRBV2; j_gene: TRBJ1-2; d_gene: TRBD1; abundance: few; CDR3nt: TGTGCCAGCAGTTTTAACAGGGGGCAGGATGGCTACACCTTC; CDR3aa: CASSFNRGQDGYTF
len: 14; v_gene: TRBV5-1; j_gene: TRBJ2-6; d_gene: .; abundance: .; CDR3nt: TGCGCCAGTGCGGGCCCACCTGGGGCCAACGTCCTGACTTTC; CDR3aa: CASAGPPGANVLTF
len: 15; v_gene: TRBV7-2; j_gene: TRBJ2-2; d_gene: .; abundance: .; CDR3nt: TGTGCCAGCAGCTTAGTGGCCGGGGACACCGGGGAGCTGTTTTTT; CDR3aa: CASSLVAGDTGELFF
len: 15; v_gene: TRBV5-1; j_gene: TRBJ2-5; d_gene: TRBD2; abundance: .; CDR3nt: TGCGCCAGCAGCACAGTACGGGGGGGGCAAGAGACCCAGTACTTC; CDR3aa: CASSTVRGGQETQYF
len: 16; v_gene: TRBV18; j_gene: TRBJ2-2; d_gene: .; abundance: .; CDR3nt: TGTGCCAGCTCACCCATACCGGGGGGCGAGACCGGGGAGCTGTTTTTT; CDR3aa: CASSPIPGGETGELFF
len: 15; v_gene: TRBV5-1; j_gene: TRBJ2-5; d_gene: .; abundance: .; CDR3nt: TGCGCCAGCAGCTTGGTCGGGCGGCAGCAAGAGACCCAGTACTTC; CDR3aa: CASSLVGRQQETQYF
len: 16; v_gene: TRBV4-1; j_gene: TRBJ2-1; d_gene: .; abundance: few; CDR3nt: TGCGCCAGCAGCCAAGTCGGGCGTATTCTCTACAATGAGCAGTTCTTC; CDR3aa: CASSQVGRILYNEQFF
len: 14; v_gene: TRBV7-9; j_gene: TRBJ2-3; d_gene: TRBD2; abundance: .; CDR3nt: TGTGCCAGCAGTTCTAGCGGCGGCACAGATACGCAGTATTTT; CDR3aa: CASSSSGGTDTQYF
len: 15; v_gene: TRBV30; j_gene: TRBJ1-1; d_gene: .; abundance: .; CDR3nt: TGTGCCTGGAGATTTATGGGGTATGCGGACACTGAAGCTTTCTTT; CDR3aa: CAWRFMGYADTEAFF
len: 19; v_gene: TRBV6-4; j_gene: TRBJ1-5; d_gene: TRBD1; abundance: .; CDR3nt: TGTGCCAGCAGTGAATCACGGGACAGGGGTTACTATAGCAATCAGCCCCAGCATTTT; CDR3aa: CASSESRDRGYYSNQPQHF
len: 15; v_gene: TRBV18; j_gene: TRBJ2-7; d_gene: .; abundance: .; CDR3nt: TGTGCCAGCTCACCCCGACCCGAAGGCGGTGGCGAGCAGTACTTC; CDR3aa: CASSPRPEGGGEQYF
len: 17; v_gene: TRBV5-1; j_gene: TRBJ2-5; d_gene: TRBD2; abundance: .; CDR3nt: TGCGCCAGCAGCTTGGTGGGACTAGCGGGGGGGCTAGAGACCCAGTACTTC; CDR3aa: CASSLVGLAGGLETQYF
len: 12; v_gene: TRBV29-1; j_gene: TRBJ1-4; d_gene: .; abundance: .; CDR3nt: TGCAGCGTTGTCCTTGAGGATGAAAAACTGTTTTTT; CDR3aa: CSVVLEDEKLFF